Here is one TCR beta chain with its context. These data are taken from a study of blood T cell repertoires in COVID-19. The V gene end was trimmed by 3 bases and the J gene end by 5 bases; junction bases not matched to a gene: 3. CDR1 is KGHSH, CDR2 LQKENI, per germline. This CDR3 has 13 residues. TCRdb's table, derived via immunoSEQ multiplex PCR, lists solely in-frame clones and lacks some. Of some 180,000 clones in the sample, roughly 80% were seen once. The source of this sequence is a woman aged 60-75 years with acute COVID-19. The chain is built from TRBV18 and TRBJ2-5; 7 positions agree with TRBD2. Sequenced sample: PBMCs or T cells enriched from blood (not recorded which). The CDR3 spells CASSPTSAETQYF. The DNA of the CDR3 is TGTGCCAGCTCACCTACTAGCGCGGAGACCCAGTACTTC.